The next 17 T cell receptor beta chains were all read from a single sample in a study of CD8 T cells in cerebrospinal fluid in Alzheimer's disease. TCRdb re-called the 10x single-cell sequencing reads and gives one entry per CDR3 protein, without DNA. The sample includes around 1,300 distinct CDR3 sequences. Sequenced material: cerebrospinal fluid. The receptors originated from a human donor with mild cognitive impairment.

By frequency, this clonotype registers large. The chain uses TRBV24-1 and TRBJ2-2. The CDR3 consists of 15 residues. Germline V gene data show CDR1 as KGHDR and CDR2 as SFDVKD. The CDR3 spells CATSDSVVNTGELFF.

V is TRBV19 and J is TRBJ2-5. Germline assignment: CDR1 LNHDA and CDR2 SQIVND (reference sequence). The CDR3 extends over 14 amino acids. CDR3 amino acids: CASSMVLGRETQYF.

Frequency places this clonotype as medium-sized. The chain couples TRBV5-1 to TRBJ2-3. The CDR3 spans 14 residues. Germline V gives CDR1 SGHRS, CDR2 YFSETQ. The CDR3 loop is CASSPRTSTDTQYF.

V is TRBV12-3 or TRBV12-4 and J is TRBJ1-1; without DNA, the TCRdb call of TRBD1 cannot be checked. The CDR3 has 14 residues. CDR3: CASSFGQGNTEAFF.

The chain combines TRBV5-6 with TRBJ1-2. This CDR3 comprises 12 residues. CDR1 and CDR2 (germline): SGHDT, YYEEEE. The CDR3 here is CASSLVAGTYTF.

This clonotype ranks as large (0.1 to 1%) in terms of frequency. The genes are TRBV10-2 and TRBJ2-5. The CDR3 is 13 amino acids. Germline values: CDR1 WSHSY, CDR2 SAAADI. The CDR3 loop reads CASSETAPETQYF.

This clonotype is labeled medium-sized based on frequency. The genes are TRBV6-2 or TRBV6-3 and TRBJ2-5; lacking DNA, the TRBD1 call made by TCRdb goes unchecked. The germline CDR1 and CDR2 sequences are MNHEY and SVGEGT. The CDR3 is 12 residues long. CDR3 protein: CASGSGGETQYF.

By frequency, this clonotype is medium-sized. V gene TRBV20-1 combines with J gene TRBJ2-3. The CDR3 has 12 residues. The germline gives CDR1 DFQATT, CDR2 SNEGSKA (reference sequence). The CDR3 region is CSARDLVDTQYF.

Its frequency marks this clonotype as medium-sized. This chain's CDR3 is CASTSGTSGGNEQFF. The genes are TRBV6-5 and TRBJ2-1; without DNA, the TCRdb call of TRBD2 cannot be checked. Germline assignment: CDR1 MNHEY and CDR2 SVGAGI. The CDR3 contains 15 residues.

The rearrangement links TRBV19 to TRBJ2-3; TCRdb indicates TRBD1, and absent DNA this call remains unverified. This CDR3 spans 14 amino acids. The germline V gene encodes CDR1 LNHDA and CDR2 SQIVND (reference sequence). This CDR3 is CASSIRQYTDTQYF.

By frequency, this clonotype registers medium-sized. The chain carries TRBV6-1 and TRBJ2-1. Germline V lookup: CDR1 MNHNS, CDR2 SASEGT. The CDR3 runs to 14 residues. Here the CDR3 reads CASSEALQSIEQFF.

This clonotype is labeled medium-sized based on frequency. V is TRBV29-1 and J is TRBJ1-3. Germline loops: CDR1 SQVTM, CDR2 ANQGSEA. The CDR3 is 11 residues long. CDR3 sequence reads: CSGVSGNTIYF.

This clonotype ranks as medium-sized in terms of frequency. The chain links TRBV19 to TRBJ1-1; TCRdb's D call, TRBD1, is unchecked because there is no DNA. The CDR3 runs to 16 residues. Germline V gene lookup returns CDR1 LNHDA and CDR2 SQIVND (reference sequence). CDR3 in amino acids: CASTVGQTMMNTEAFF.

By frequency, this clonotype registers medium-sized. The gene calls are TRBV5-1 and TRBJ2-1; TCRdb selects TRBD2, and the lack of DNA leaves this call unchecked. Per germline, CDR1 SGHRS and CDR2 YFSETQ. CDR3 length: 14 amino acids. This CDR3 is CASSSQLVYNEQFF. Filled out from reference TRBV5-1 and TRBJ2-1, the complete variable domain reads KAGVTQTPRYLIKTRGQQVTLSCSPISGHRSVSWYQQTPGQGLQFLFEYFSETQRNKGNFPGRFSGRQFSNSRSEMNVSTLELGDSALYLCASSSQLVYNEQFFGPGTRLTVL.

This clonotype is identified as medium-sized from frequency. The chain has TRBV20-1 and TRBJ2-7; TCRdb's D call, TRBD2, is unchecked because there is no DNA. This CDR3 region has 14 residues. Germline V gene lookup returns CDR1 DFQATT and CDR2 SNEGSKA (reference sequence). The CDR3 sequence: CSAKPSGGSYEQYF.

This chain uses TRBV24-1 with TRBJ1-5. The CDR3 totals 12 residues. The germline V gene encodes CDR1 KGHDR and CDR2 SFDVKD. Here the CDR3 reads CATSDFGQPQHF.

This clonotype is called medium-sized based on its frequency. The J gene is TRBJ2-1, the V gene TRBV6-1; the TCRdb call, TRBD1, lacks DNA for checking. Germline V gene sequence: CDR1 MNHNS, CDR2 SASEGT. The CDR3 loop spans 12 amino acids. CDR3 region: CASSLRGVEQFF.